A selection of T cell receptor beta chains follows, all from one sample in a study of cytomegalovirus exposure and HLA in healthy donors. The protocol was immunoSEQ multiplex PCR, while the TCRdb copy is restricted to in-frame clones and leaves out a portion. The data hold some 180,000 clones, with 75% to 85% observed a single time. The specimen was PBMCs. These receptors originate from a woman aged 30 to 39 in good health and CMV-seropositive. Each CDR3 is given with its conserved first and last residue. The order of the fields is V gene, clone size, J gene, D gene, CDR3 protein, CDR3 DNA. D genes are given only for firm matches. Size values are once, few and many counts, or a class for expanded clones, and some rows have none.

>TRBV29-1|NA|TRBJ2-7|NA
CSVVEGWSYEQYF
TGCAGCGTTGTTGAGGGCTGGTCCTACGAGCAGTACTTC
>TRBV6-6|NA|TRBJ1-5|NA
CASSYSATDSNQPQHF
TGTGCCAGCAGTTACTCGGCGACTGATAGCAATCAGCCCCAGCATTTT
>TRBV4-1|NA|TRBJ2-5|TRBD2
CASSPDWGGIQETQYF
TGCGCCAGCAGCCCGGATTGGGGAGGGATCCAAGAGACCCAGTACTTC
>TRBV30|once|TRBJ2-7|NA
CAWSPAGIRWAYEQYF
TGTGCCTGGAGTCCAGCCGGGATTAGGTGGGCCTACGAGCAGTACTTC
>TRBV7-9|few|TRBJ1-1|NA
CASSPIVGARTEAFF
TGTGCCAGCAGCCCAATCGTTGGTGCTAGGACTGAAGCTTTCTTT
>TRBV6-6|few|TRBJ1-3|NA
CASSPGTPGNTIYF
TGTGCCAGCAGTCCAGGCACCCCAGGAAACACCATATATTTT
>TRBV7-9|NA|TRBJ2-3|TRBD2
CASSSSGTNTGNTQYF
TGTGCCAGCAGCTCATCCGGGACTAACACGGGAAATACGCAGTATTTT
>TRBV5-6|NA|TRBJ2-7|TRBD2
CASSPQGLAGGFVRYEQYF
TGTGCCAGCAGCCCGCAAGGTTTGGCGGGAGGGTTTGTGAGATACGAGCAGTACTTC
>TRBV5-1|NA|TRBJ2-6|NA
CASSLLLARGGANVLTF
TGCGCCAGCAGCTTGCTACTAGCTCGCGGTGGGGCCAACGTCCTGACTTTC
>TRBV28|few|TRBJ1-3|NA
CASSRTVSSGNTIYF
TGTGCCAGCAGTAGGACAGTGAGCTCTGGAAACACCATATATTTT
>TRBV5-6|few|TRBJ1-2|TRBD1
CASSVGRDRSVGGYTF
TGTGCCAGCAGCGTAGGCCGGGACAGGTCGGTTGGGGGCTACACCTTC
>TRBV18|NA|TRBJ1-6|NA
CASSPIKGGPNNSPLHF
TGTGCCAGCTCACCAATCAAAGGGGGACCTAATAATTCACCCCTCCACTTT
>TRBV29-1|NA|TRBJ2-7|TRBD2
CSVGSLWTSGGYEQYF
TGCAGCGTTGGAAGTCTTTGGACTAGCGGGGGGTACGAGCAGTACTTC
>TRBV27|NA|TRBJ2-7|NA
CASSLRGLNYEQYF
TGTGCCAGCAGTTTGCGTGGACTAAATTACGAGCAGTACTTC
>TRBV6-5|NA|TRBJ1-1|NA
CASGRTGSGEAFF
TGTGCCAGCGGGCGCACAGGGTCGGGGGAAGCTTTCTTT
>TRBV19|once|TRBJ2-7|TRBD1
CASSMTGDTYEQYF
TGTGCCAGTAGTATGACAGGGGATACCTACGAGCAGTACTTC
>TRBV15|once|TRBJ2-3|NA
CATSNGPRWESF
TGTGCCACCAGCAATGGGCCCCGGTGGGAGTCTTTT
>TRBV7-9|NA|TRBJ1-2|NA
CASSLSQGRDGYTF
TGTGCCAGCAGCCTCTCACAGGGAAGAGATGGCTACACCTTC
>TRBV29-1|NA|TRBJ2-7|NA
CSVGRAGGYNEQYF
TGCAGCGTTGGGAGGGCAGGGGGGTACAACGAGCAGTACTTC
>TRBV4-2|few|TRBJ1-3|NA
CASSPRHISGNTIYF
TGTGCCAGCAGCCCACGACATATCTCTGGAAACACCATATATTTT
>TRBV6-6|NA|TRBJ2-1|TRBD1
CASSYGTGTAFNEQFF
TGTGCCAGCAGTTATGGTACCGGGACAGCTTTCAATGAGCAGTTCTTC
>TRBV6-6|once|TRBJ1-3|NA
CASRLPEVASGNTIYF
TGTGCCAGCAGGCTACCGGAGGTGGCCTCTGGAAACACCATATATTTT
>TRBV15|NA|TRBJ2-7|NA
CATSPGLNNEQYF
TGTGCCACCAGCCCAGGGCTCAACAACGAGCAGTACTTC
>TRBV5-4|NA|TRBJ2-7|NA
CASSLGPNRAYEQYF
TGTGCCAGCAGCTTGGGACCTAATCGGGCCTACGAGCAGTACTTC
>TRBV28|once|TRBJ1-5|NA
CASRLGGGMGNQPQHF
TGTGCCAGCAGACTCGGGGGGGGTATGGGCAATCAGCCCCAGCATTTT
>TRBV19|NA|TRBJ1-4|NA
CASSYREKLFF
TGTGCCAGTAGCTACAGGGAAAAACTGTTTTTT
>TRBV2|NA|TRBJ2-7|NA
CASSGPDSSYEQYF
TGTGCCAGCAGTGGGCCAGATTCCTCCTACGAGCAGTACTTC
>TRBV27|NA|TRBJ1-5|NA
CASSQFGGVAFDQPQHF
TGTGCCAGCAGTCAGTTCGGAGGGGTGGCGTTCGATCAGCCCCAGCATTTT
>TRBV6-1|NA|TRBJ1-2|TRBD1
CASSWDREGGYTF
TGTGCCAGCAGTTGGGACAGGGAAGGAGGCTACACCTTC
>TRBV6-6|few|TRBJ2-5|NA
CASSYRGETQYF
TGTGCCAGCAGTTACAGGGGAGAGACCCAGTACTTC
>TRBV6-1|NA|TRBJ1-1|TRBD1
CASSVVTGRGYTEAFF
TGTGCCAGCAGTGTTGTGACAGGGAGAGGTTACACTGAAGCTTTCTTT
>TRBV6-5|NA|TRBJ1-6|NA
CASGKRAGDNSPLHF
TGTGCCAGCGGGAAACGGGCGGGGGATAATTCACCCCTCCACTTT
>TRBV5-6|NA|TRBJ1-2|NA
CASSLAGTQNYGYTF
TGTGCCAGCAGCTTGGCCGGGACACAAAACTATGGCTACACCTTC
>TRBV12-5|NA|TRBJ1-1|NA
CASGSGGAVTEAFF
TGTGCTAGTGGTTCAGGCGGGGCAGTCACTGAAGCTTTCTTT
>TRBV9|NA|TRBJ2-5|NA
CASSAGSGQETQYF
TGTGCCAGCAGCGCAGGTAGCGGCCAAGAGACCCAGTACTTC
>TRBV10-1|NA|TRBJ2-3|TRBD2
CASIIRESASGSPTDTQYF
TGCGCCAGCATTATCAGGGAATCCGCCAGCGGGAGCCCCACAGATACGCAGTATTTT
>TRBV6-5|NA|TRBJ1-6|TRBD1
CASKGTDYSPLHF
TGTGCCAGTAAAGGGACAGACTATTCACCCCTCCACTTT
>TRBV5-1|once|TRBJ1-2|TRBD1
CASGLQGGVGYTF
TGCGCCAGCGGACTGCAGGGGGGCGTTGGCTACACCTTC
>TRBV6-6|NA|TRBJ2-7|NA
CASSYQGYEQYF
TGTGCCAGCAGTTACCAGGGGTACGAGCAGTACTTC
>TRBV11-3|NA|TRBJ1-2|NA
CASSPSINYGYTF
TGTGCCAGCAGCCCCAGTATTAACTATGGCTACACCTTC
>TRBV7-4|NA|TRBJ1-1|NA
CASSFYRDGNTEAFF
TGTGCCAGCAGCTTCTACAGAGACGGGAACACTGAAGCTTTCTTT